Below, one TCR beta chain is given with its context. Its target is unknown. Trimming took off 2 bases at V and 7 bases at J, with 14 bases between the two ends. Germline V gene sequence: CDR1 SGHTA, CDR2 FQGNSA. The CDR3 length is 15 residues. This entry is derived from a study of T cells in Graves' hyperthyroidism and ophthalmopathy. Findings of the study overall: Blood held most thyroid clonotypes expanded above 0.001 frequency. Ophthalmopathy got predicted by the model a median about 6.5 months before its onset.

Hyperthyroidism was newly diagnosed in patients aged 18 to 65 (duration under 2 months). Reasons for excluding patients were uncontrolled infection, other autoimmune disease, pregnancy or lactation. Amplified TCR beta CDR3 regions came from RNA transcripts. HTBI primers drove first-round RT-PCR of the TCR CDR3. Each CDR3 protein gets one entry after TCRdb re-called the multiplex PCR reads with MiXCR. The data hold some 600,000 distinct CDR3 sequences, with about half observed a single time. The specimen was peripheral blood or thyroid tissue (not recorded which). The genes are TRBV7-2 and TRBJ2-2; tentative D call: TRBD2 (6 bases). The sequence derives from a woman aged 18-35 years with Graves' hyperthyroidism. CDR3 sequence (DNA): TGTGCCAGCAGCTTACTCACGGGAGTGTACGGGGAGCTGTTTTTT. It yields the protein CASSLLTGVYGELFF.